Below, 23 T cell receptor beta chains from the same sample are listed, as sequenced in a study of cytomegalovirus exposure and HLA in healthy donors. PCR used 60 Vbeta primers and 13 Jbeta primers. Using immunoSEQ multiplex PCR, the repertoire was profiled, and TCRdb retains in-frame clones only, with some absent. Of 140,000 or so clones listed, 61% are singletons. The sequenced material came from PBMCs. These receptors came from a male donor in good health and CMV-seronegative.

V and J are TRBV27 and TRBJ2-5, with a possible D match to TRBD2 (6 bases). Germline CDR1 and CDR2: MNHEY and SMNVEV (reference sequence). V was cut by 5 bases and J by 4 bases, with 14 bases left in between. The CDR3 sequence is 14 residues long. CDR3 DNA sequence: TGTGCCAGCAGTGCGAGGCGGGGTGCAGAGACCCAGTACTTC. It yields the protein CASSARRGAETQYF.

The CDR3 loop reads CASSYDRDYTEAFF. The CDR3 DNA reads TGTGCCAGCAGTTACGACAGGGATTACACTGAAGCTTTCTTT. The chain employs TRBV6-5 and TRBJ1-1; 7 bases fit TRBD1. After removal of 2 bases from V and 3 bases from J, the junction contained 3 bases not matched to a gene. The CDR3 contains 14 residues. The germline CDR1 and CDR2 sequences are MNHEY and SVGAGI.

The chain recombines TRBV18 with TRBJ2-5; tentatively, D is TRBD2 (6 bases). The better agreement between TRBJ2-7 and the DNA end casts doubt on the J call. CDR1 and CDR2 (germline): KGHSH, LQKENI. This CDR3 spans 15 amino acids. The CDR3 spells CASSPTGDLSYEQYF. The CDR3, as DNA: TGTGCCAGCTCACCAACGGGGGATCTCTCCTACGAGCAGTACTTC.

This chain joins TRBV2 and TRBJ2-3, with 7 bases matching TRBD2. CDR3 length: 14 amino acids. Unmatched junction bases numbered 8, after V lost 7 bases and J lost 4 bases. In germline, CDR1 is SNHLY, CDR2 FYNNEI. The CDR3 protein is CASTEGAGADTQYF. The CDR3 DNA reads as TGTGCCAGCACAGAAGGGGCGGGGGCAGATACGCAGTATTTT. Combining the CDR3 with reference TRBV2 and TRBJ2-3 gives the whole variable domain EPEVTQTPSHQVTQMGQEVILRCVPISNHLYFYWYRQILGQKVEFLVSFYNNEISEKSEIFDDQFSVERPDGSNFTLKIRSTKLEDSAMYFCASTEGAGADTQYFGPGTRLTVL.

The CDR3, as DNA: TGTGCCAGCAGCCAGGAGCAGGGTGGAGAGACCCAGTACTTC. Protein: CASSQEQGGETQYF. J is TRBJ2-5 and V is TRBV4-2, with a weak D call TRBD1 (5 bases). Germline-derived CDR1 and CDR2 are LGHNA and YNFKEQ. This CDR3 is built from 14 residues. Trimming removed 3 bases from V and 4 bases from J, with 12 bases in between.

The V call is TRBV10-3, the J call TRBJ2-5, with 9 nucleotides matching TRBD1. Germline CDR1 and CDR2: ENHRY and SYGVKD. The CDR3 spans 16 residues. The junction had 6 bases not matched to a gene; V was cut back by 0 bases and J by 4 bases. The CDR3 DNA reads TGTGCCATCAGTGAGTCGGGACAGGGTATAGGAGAGACCCAGTACTTC. Its translation: CAISESGQGIGETQYF.

The chain recombines TRBV9 with TRBJ2-3; 10 bases align to TRBD2. Germline-derived CDR1 and CDR2 are SGDLS and YYNGEE. With 4 bases clipped from V and 1 base from J, the junction kept 3 bases outside the gene matches. The CDR3 totals 15 residues. The CDR3 sequence: CASSPGLAGTDTQYF. Here the CDR3 DNA reads TGTGCCAGCAGCCCAGGACTAGCGGGCACAGATACGCAGTATTTT.

This chain uses TRBV18 with TRBJ2-1; 10 bases align to TRBD2. This CDR3 comprises 13 residues. In germline, CDR1 is KGHSH, CDR2 LQKENI. The V gene end was trimmed by 5 bases and the J gene end by 9 bases; junction bases not matched to a gene: 4. In DNA, the CDR3 is TGTGCCAGCTCAACAACTAGCGGGGCTGAGCAGTTCTTC. Residues: CASSTTSGAEQFF.

This clone has only a few counts. V is TRBV2 and J is TRBJ2-6; possibly TRBD1 for D (5 bases). The CDR3 sequence is 15 residues long. Germline V gene sequence: CDR1 SNHLY, CDR2 FYNNEI. V was trimmed by 7 bases and J by 1 base, leaving 11 bases between them. CDR3 loop: CASMIGVSGANVLTF. For the CDR3, the DNA is TGTGCCAGCATGATAGGGGTGTCTGGGGCCAACGTCCTGACTTTC.

The genes are TRBV7-6 and TRBJ2-1; D is perhaps TRBD2 (6 bases). There are 15 residues in the CDR3. Germline CDR1 reads SGHVS; CDR2 reads FNYEAQ. Trimming took 4 bases from V and 5 from J, leaving 15 bases between them. Here the CDR3 reads CASSWGTGNHNEQFF. DNA of the CDR3: TGTGCCAGCAGCTGGGGGACTGGGAACCACAATGAGCAGTTCTTC.

The chain uses TRBV19 and TRBJ2-2; TRBD1 matches at 7 bases. Germline CDR1 LNHDA, CDR2 SQIVND (reference sequence). Trimming removed 5 bases from V and 0 bases from J; junction bases left unmatched: 9. This CDR3 has 17 amino acids. The CDR3 protein is CASSLTFGTANTGELFF. CDR3 sequence (DNA): TGTGCCAGTAGTTTAACGTTCGGGACAGCGAACACCGGGGAGCTGTTTTTT.

This sequence joins TRBV28 and TRBJ2-7; 9 bases are shared with TRBD1. The CDR3 is 17 residues long. The ends lost 6 bases at V and 8 bases at J; junction bases unmatched: 20. Looked up from germline, CDR1 is MDHEN and CDR2 is SYDVKM. DNA of the CDR3: TGTGCCAGCAGCGGAAAATGGGGTCGGGGACAGGGCGTTAAGCAGTACTTC. Its translation is CASSGKWGRGQGVKQYF.

The chain is built from TRBV18 and TRBJ1-3; 9 nucleotides match TRBD1. V trimming: 3 bases; J trimming: 1 base; junction bases outside the gene matches: 7. CDR1 and CDR2 (germline): KGHSH, LQKENI. The CDR3 length is 17 residues. For the CDR3, the DNA is TGTGCCAGCTCACCCAGACAGGGGGTACCGTCTGGAAACACCATATATTTT. It yields the protein CASSPRQGVPSGNTIYF.

This clone was seen more than once but under ten times. The chain is built from TRBV7-2 and TRBJ2-7; D perhaps matches TRBD2 (5 bases). The germline CDR1 and CDR2 sequences are SGHTA and FQGNSA. The CDR3 is made up of 13 amino acids. The ends were cut back, 1 base at V and 3 bases at J, with 7 bases in the middle. The CDR3 DNA is TGTGCCAGCAGCTTAGGAGGGAACTACGAGCAGTACTTC. Translated, it gives CASSLGGNYEQYF.

This clone was picked up a small number of times. This rearrangement joins TRBV30 to TRBJ1-3; D perhaps matches TRBD1 (5 bases). Germline V gene sequence: CDR1 GTSNPN, CDR2 SVGIG (reference sequence). The CDR3 runs to 15 residues. With 0 bases removed from V and 0 bases from J, the gap between germline ends came to 9 bases. The CDR3 sequence is CAWSVGAISGNTIYF. The CDR3 bases are TGTGCCTGGAGTGTAGGGGCCATCTCTGGAAACACCATATATTTT. Supplemented by reference TRBV30 and TRBJ1-3, the full variable domain reads SQTIHQWPATLVQPVGSPLSLECTVEGTSNPNLYWYRQAAGRGLQLLFYSVGIGQISSEVPQNLSASRPQDRQFILSSKKLLLSDSGFYLCAWSVGAISGNTIYFGEGSWLTVV.

CDR3 nucleotides: TGCGCCAGCAGCCAAGATCTGCGGGGCCTTGGGGCGGAGACCCAGTACTTC. It codes for CASSQDLRGLGAETQYF. The J gene is TRBJ2-5, the V gene TRBV4-3; D may be TRBD2 (6 bases). The germline V gene encodes CDR1 LGHNA and CDR2 YSLEER. V was pared by 0 bases and J by 5 bases, with 19 bases between. The CDR3 consists of 17 residues.

The table lists this clone with a few counts. This chain uses TRBV7-8 with TRBJ2-7; 9 bases agree with TRBD1. The CDR3 contains 14 residues. With 3 bases clipped from V and 6 bases from J, the junction kept 6 bases outside the gene matches. Germline lookup yields CDR1 SGHVS and CDR2 FQNEAQ. The CDR3 bases are TGTGCCAGCAGCTTTGTACAGGGGGCGGGCGAGCAGTACTTC. Protein: CASSFVQGAGEQYF.

The gene calls are TRBV15 and TRBJ1-2; tentative D call: TRBD1 (6 bases). The germline gives CDR1 LNHNV, CDR2 YYDKDF (reference sequence). The CDR3 sequence is 14 residues long. The V end lost 3 bases, the J end lost 13 bases, and 21 bases lay between the germline ends. The CDR3 is CATSRAGTSLAGTF. The CDR3 nucleotides read TGTGCCACCAGCAGGGCCGGGACATCCTTAGCTGGCACCTTC. The variable domain in full, with the rest retrieved from reference TRBV15 and TRBJ1-2, is DAMVIQNPRYQVTQFGKPVTLSCSQTLNHNVMYWYQQKSSQAPKLLFHYYDKDFNNEADTPDNFQSRRPNTSFCFLDIRSPGLGDTAMYLCATSRAGTSLAGTFGSGTRLTVV.

This chain joins TRBV7-2 and TRBJ2-5, with unresolved D. The germline CDR1 and CDR2 sequences are SGHTA and FQGNSA. This CDR3 is built from 14 residues. The V end lost 4 bases, the J end lost 5 bases, and 14 bases lay between the germline ends. CDR3 DNA sequence: TGTGCCAGCAGCTCCCTGACTGGTCGGGAGACCCAGTACTTC. Residues: CASSSLTGRETQYF.

The chain joins TRBV6-1 to TRBJ1-4; 9 nucleotides align to TRBD1. The CDR3 totals 16 residues. The junction had 9 bases not matched to a gene; V was cut back by 4 bases and J by 6 bases. CDR1 and CDR2 from the germline V gene are MNHNS and SASEGT. This CDR3 reads CASSGGGTGKDEKLFF. Here the CDR3 DNA reads TGTGCCAGCAGTGGAGGCGGGACAGGGAAGGATGAAAAACTGTTTTTT.

This chain joins TRBV11-3 and TRBJ2-2, with TRBD2 matching 8 bases. V dropped 8 bases and J dropped 6; count of bases not matched to a gene: 5. The V gene's germline CDR1 is SGHNT and CDR2 YENEEA. The CDR3 has 13 residues. CDR3 DNA: TGTGCCAGCGGACTAGCAAGATCCGGGGAGCTGTTTTTT. This gives the protein CASGLARSGELFF. Based on the CDR3 plus reference TRBV11-3 and TRBJ2-2, the full variable domain is EAGVVQSPRYKIIEKKQPVAFWCNPISGHNTLYWYLQNLGQGPELLIRYENEEAVDDSQLPKDRFSAERLKGVDSTLKIQPAELGDSAVYLCASGLARSGELFFGEGSRLTVL.

The V call is TRBV6-5, the J call TRBJ1-1; unclear D gene. The V gene lost 0 bases and the J gene lost 5 bases, with 7 bases spanning the gap. CDR1 and CDR2 (germline): MNHEY, SVGAGI. This CDR3 is built from 13 residues. CDR3 protein: CASSYSRRTEAFF. CDR3 sequence (DNA): TGTGCCAGCAGTTACTCGAGGCGGACTGAAGCTTTCTTT.

This clone has just a few counts. CDR3 in DNA: TGTGCCAGCCAGGGTGCGGGCACAGATACGCAGTATTTT. It yields the protein CASQGAGTDTQYF. V usage is TRBV19 and J usage is TRBJ2-3, with a possible D match to TRBD1 (5 bases). The germline V gene has CDR1 LNHDA and CDR2 SQIVND (reference sequence). The CDR3 is 13 amino acids. The germline V and J ends were trimmed by 9 bases and 1 base, with 11 bases remaining between them.